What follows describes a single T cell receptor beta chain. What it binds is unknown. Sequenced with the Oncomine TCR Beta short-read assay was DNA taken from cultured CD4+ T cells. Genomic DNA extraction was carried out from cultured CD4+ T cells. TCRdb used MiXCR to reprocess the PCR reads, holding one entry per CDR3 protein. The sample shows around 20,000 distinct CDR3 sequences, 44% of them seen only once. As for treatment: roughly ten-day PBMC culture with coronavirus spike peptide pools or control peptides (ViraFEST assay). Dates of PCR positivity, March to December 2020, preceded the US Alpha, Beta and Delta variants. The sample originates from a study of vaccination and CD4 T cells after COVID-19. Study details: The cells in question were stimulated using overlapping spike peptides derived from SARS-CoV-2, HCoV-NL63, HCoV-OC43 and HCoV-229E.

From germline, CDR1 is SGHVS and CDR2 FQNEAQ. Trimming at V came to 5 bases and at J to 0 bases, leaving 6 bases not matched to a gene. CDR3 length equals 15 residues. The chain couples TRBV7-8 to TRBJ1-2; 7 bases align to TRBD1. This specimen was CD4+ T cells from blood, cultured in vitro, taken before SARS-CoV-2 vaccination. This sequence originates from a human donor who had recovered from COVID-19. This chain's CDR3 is CASSPRQGANYGYTF. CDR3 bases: TGTGCCAGCAGCCCCCGACAGGGAGCTAACTATGGCTACACCTTC.